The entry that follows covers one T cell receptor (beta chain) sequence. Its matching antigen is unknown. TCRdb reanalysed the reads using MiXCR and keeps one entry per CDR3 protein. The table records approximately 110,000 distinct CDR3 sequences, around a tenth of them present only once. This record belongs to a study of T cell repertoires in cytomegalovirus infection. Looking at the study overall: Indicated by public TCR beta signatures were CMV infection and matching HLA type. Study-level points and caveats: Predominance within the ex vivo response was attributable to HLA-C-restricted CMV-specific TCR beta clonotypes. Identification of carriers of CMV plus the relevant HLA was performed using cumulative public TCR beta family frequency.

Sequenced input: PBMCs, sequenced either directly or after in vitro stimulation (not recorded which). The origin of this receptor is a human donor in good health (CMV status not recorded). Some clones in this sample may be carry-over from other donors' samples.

Written as DNA, the CDR3 is TGTGCCAGCAGCTCCGACCCGGGACAGGGGGCGCCCTATGGCTACACCTTC. Its protein is CASSSDPGQGAPYGYTF. V and J are TRBV5-4 and TRBJ1-2, with TRBD1 matching over 12 bases. From germline, CDR1 is SGHNT and CDR2 YYREEE (reference sequence). The CDR3 spans 17 residues. V gave up 3 bases and J gave up 4 bases; unmatched junction bases: 10.